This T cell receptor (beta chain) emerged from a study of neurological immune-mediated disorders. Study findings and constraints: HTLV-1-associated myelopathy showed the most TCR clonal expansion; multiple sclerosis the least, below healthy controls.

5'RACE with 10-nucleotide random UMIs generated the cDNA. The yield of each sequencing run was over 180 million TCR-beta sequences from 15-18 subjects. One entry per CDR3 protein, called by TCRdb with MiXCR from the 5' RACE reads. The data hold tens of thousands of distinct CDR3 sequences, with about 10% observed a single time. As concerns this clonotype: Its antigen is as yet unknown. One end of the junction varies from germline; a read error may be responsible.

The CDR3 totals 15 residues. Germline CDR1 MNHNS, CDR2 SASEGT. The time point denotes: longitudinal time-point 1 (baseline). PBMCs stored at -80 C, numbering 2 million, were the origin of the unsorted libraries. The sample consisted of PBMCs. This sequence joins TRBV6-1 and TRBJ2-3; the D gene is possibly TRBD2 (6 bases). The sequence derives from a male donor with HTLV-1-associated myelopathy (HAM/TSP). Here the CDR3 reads CASSESRLVPDKQYF. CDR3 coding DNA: TGTGCCAGCAGTGAATCCCGACTAGTCCCGGATAAGCAGTATTTT.